This TCR beta chain emerged from a study of T cells after yellow fever vaccination. TCRdb called the 5' RACE reads again in MiXCR, with one record for every CDR3 protein. The profile shows about 340,000 distinct CDR3 sequences, 12% of them singletons. CDR3 length equals 14 residues. Losses at the gene ends were 5 bases for V and 3 bases for J; bases not matched to a gene: 6. CDR1 SGHTA and CDR2 FQGNSA come from the germline V gene. The input for sequencing was CD4+ T cells sorted from PBMCs, taken 15 days after the yellow fever booster vaccination. The receptor was derived from a man between 18 and 35 years old who received the YFV17D yellow fever vaccine. This chain links TRBV7-2 with TRBJ1-2; 7 bases are a match to TRBD1. CDR3 sequence (DNA): TGTGCCAGCAGCCAGGACAGGATCTACTATGGCTACACCTTC. It specifies CASSQDRIYYGYTF.